This TCR beta chain was retrieved from a study of blood T cell repertoires in COVID-19. The overall study: Specimens from acute and convalescent COVID-19 originated in the United States, Italy and Spain. T cells, B-cell-depleted T cells, or PBMCs supplied cDNA or gDNA.

The Seattle patients joined while their infection was active and were tracked longitudinally afterward. Original handling: Using reference gene primer amplification, nucleated cell counts were estimated. The table came from immunoSEQ multiplex PCR; TCRdb's copy has only in-frame clones and leaves some out. That table is the source of V, J and clone size, and D and trimming were worked out from the DNA. The sample shows some 300,000 clones, about 90% of them seen only once. This CDR3 is 12 amino acids long. J was trimmed by 6 bases and V by 4 bases; bases with no gene match: 2. Germline loops: CDR1 SGHVS, CDR2 FQNEAQ.

Sequencing used peripheral blood. The receptor's source is a woman aged 40 to 55 with COVID-19, enrolled during active disease. The genes are TRBV7-8 and TRBJ1-2; 7 bases are shared with TRBD1. CDR3 sequence: CASSSTGHGYTF. CDR3 coding DNA: TGTGCCAGCAGCTCGACAGGGCATGGCTACACCTTC.